This T cell receptor (beta chain) was profiled in a study of cytomegalovirus exposure and HLA in healthy donors. Produced via immunoSEQ multiplex PCR; TCRdb's table is partial and in-frame only. The sample shows about 130,000 clones, more than 70% of them seen only once. The germline V gene has CDR1 LGHNA and CDR2 YSLEER. Deletions cut 0 bases from V and 3 bases from J, with 16 bases between. The CDR3 covers 17 residues. J is TRBJ2-3 and V is TRBV4-3, with TRBD1 as a possible D gene (6 bases). The sequencing input was PBMCs. This TCR was recovered from a man aged 25-45 years in good health and CMV-seronegative. The CDR3, as DNA: TGCGCCAGCAGCCAAGATTCTCAGGGGACGGGGACAGATACGCAGTATTTT. This sequence encodes CASSQDSQGTGTDTQYF.